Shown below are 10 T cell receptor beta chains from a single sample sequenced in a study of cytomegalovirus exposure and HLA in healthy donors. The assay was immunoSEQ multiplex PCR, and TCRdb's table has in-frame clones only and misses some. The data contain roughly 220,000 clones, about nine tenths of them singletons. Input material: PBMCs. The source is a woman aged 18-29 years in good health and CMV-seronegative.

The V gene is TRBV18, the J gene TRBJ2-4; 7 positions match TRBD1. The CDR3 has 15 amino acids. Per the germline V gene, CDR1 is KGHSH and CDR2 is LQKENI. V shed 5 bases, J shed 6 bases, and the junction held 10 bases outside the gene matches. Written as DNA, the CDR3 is TGTGCCAGCTCAAGGCTCCCGGGACAGATAAACATTCAGTACTTC. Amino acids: CASSRLPGQINIQYF.

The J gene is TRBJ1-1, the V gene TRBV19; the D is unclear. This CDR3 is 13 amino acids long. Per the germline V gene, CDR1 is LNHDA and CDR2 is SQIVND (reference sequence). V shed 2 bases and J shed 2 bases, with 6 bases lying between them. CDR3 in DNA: TGTGCCAGTAGTATAACAGCCAACACTGAAGCTTTCTTT. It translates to CASSITANTEAFF. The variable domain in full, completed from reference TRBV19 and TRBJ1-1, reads DGGITQSPKYLFRKEGQNVTLSCEQNLNHDAMYWYRQDPGQGLRLIYYSQIVNDFQKGDIAEGYSVSREKKESFPLTVTSAQKNPTAFYLCASSITANTEAFFGQGTRLTVV.

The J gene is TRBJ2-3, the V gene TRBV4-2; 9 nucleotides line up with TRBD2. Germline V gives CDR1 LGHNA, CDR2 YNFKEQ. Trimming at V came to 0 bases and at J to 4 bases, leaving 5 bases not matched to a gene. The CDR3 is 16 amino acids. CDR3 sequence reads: CASSQDSGSGPDTQYF. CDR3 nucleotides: TGTGCCAGCAGCCAAGATAGCGGGAGTGGCCCAGATACGCAGTATTTT.

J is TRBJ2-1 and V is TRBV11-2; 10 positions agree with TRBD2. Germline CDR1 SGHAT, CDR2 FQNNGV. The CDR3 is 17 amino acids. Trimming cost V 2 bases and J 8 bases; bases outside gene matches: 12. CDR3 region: CASSLTSGRAHIDEQFF. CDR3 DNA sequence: TGTGCCAGCAGCTTAACCAGCGGGAGGGCCCATATCGATGAGCAGTTCTTC.

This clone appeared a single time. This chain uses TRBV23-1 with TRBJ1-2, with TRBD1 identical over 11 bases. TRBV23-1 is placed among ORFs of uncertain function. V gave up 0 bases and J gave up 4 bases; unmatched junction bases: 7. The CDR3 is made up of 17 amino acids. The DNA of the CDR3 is TGCGCCAGCAGTCAATCCTCTGGGACAGGGGGTACCTATGGCTACACCTTC. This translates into CASSQSSGTGGTYGYTF.

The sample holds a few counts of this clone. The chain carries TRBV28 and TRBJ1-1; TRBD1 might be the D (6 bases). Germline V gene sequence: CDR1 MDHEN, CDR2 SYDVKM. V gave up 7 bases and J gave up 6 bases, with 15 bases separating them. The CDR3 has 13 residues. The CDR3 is CASTDSLFSEAFF. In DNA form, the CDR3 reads TGTGCCAGCACGGACAGCTTGTTCTCTGAAGCTTTCTTT.

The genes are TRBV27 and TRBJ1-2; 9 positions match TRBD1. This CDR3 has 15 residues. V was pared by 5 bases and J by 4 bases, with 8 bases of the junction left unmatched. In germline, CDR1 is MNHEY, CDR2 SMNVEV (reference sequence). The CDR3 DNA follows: TGTGCCAGCAGTCTTAACAGGGGGCAAGCCTATGGCTACACCTTC. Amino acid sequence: CASSLNRGQAYGYTF.

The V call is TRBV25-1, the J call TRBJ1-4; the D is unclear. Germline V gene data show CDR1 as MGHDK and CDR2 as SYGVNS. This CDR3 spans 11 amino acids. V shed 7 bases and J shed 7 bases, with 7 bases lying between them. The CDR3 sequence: CASTEGEKLFF. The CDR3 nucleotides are TGTGCCAGCACCGAGGGTGAAAAACTGTTTTTT.

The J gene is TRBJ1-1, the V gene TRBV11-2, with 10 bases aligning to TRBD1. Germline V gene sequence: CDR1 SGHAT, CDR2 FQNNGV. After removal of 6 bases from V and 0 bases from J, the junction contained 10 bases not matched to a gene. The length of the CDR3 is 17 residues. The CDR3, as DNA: TGTGCCAGCAGTTTCCGGGACAGGGGAACCCTGAACACTGAAGCTTTCTTT. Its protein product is CASSFRDRGTLNTEAFF. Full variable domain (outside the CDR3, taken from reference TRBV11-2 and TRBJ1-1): EAGVAQSPRYKIIEKRQSVAFWCNPISGHATLYWYQQILGQGPKLLIQFQNNGVVDDSQLPKDRFSAERLKGVDSTLKIQPAKLEDSAVYLCASSFRDRGTLNTEAFFGQGTRLTVV.

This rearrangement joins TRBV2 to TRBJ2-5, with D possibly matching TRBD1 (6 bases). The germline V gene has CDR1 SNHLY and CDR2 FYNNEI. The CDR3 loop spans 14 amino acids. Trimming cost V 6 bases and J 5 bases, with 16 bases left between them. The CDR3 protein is CASSLGQYRETQYF. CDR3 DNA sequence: TGTGCCAGCAGCCTCGGACAGTACAGGGAGACCCAGTACTTC.